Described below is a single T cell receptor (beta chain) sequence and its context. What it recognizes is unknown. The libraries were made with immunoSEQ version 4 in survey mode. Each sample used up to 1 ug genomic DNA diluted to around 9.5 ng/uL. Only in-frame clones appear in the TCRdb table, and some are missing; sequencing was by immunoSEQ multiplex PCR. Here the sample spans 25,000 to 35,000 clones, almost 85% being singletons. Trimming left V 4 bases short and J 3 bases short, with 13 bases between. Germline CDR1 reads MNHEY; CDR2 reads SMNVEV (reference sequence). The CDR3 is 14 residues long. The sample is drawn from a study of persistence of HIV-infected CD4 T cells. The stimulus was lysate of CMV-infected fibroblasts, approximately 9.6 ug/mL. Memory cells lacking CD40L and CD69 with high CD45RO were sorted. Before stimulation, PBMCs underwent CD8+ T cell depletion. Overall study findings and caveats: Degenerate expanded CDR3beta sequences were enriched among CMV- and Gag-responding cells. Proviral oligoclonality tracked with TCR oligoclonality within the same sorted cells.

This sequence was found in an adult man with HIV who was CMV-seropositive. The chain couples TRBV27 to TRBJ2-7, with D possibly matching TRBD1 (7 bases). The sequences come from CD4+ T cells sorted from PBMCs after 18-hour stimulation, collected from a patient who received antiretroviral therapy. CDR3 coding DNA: TGTGCCAGCAGTTGGGGGCAGGGGGGCTACGAGCAGTACTTC. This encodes CASSWGQGGYEQYF.